The sequence of this TCR beta chain was determined in a study of T-cell memory formation after mild COVID-19 (dated by TCRdb to the early 2020s). For context, the study as a whole: Most TCR sequence clusters were specific to one of the two donors. In two donors, T-cell clones that expanded and contracted after mild COVID-19 were tracked by sequencing TCRalpha and TCRbeta repertoires over time. Two young, previously healthy adult volunteers, one female and one male, were included in the cohort.

Germline trimming: 5 bases from V, 4 bases from J; junction bases outside gene matches: 6. Spanning cysteine to phenylalanine, the CDR3 consists of 14 amino acids. Of the read, only the CDR3 DNA is kept; its 42 bases are in frame from base 1. General conclusions and limits of the study: Some responding clones were found in pre-infection memory, which suggests that pre-existing cross-reactive memory T cells took part in the SARS-CoV-2 response. The study included only a couple of mild cases, and larger cohorts that include severe cases with pre-infection samples were judged to be necessary. Contracting CD4+ clones were found mainly in CM and EM memory subsets, while CD8+ clones were enriched in EMRA. Whether the second-wave clones peaking on day 37 were SARS-CoV-2 specific was not confirmed. Clones that contracted from day 15 to 85 showed balanced CD4/CD8 phenotypes, whereas a second wave of clones that expanded from day 15 to 37 leaned towards CD4+.

As to this clonotype: Its recognized antigen is unknown. Base quality data are lacking; no much larger clone is found one base away.

Sequencing used an Illumina NovaSeq 6000. TCRalpha and TCRbeta cDNA libraries were constructed by 5'RACE with constant-segment primers, with sample barcodes and unique molecular identifiers being introduced. RNA was extracted from every sample with Trizol reagent. Libraries were amplified in two PCR steps, with a second sample barcode and Illumina TruSeq adapters added in the second step. The libraries were sequenced on an Illumina NovaSeq using 2 x 150 bp paired-end reads. Under the source paper's analysis protocol: With migec v1.2.7, reads were demultiplexed and then collapsed into UMI-guided consensus sequences. With mixcr v2.1.11, UMI consensuses were aligned to TRA and TRB V and J templates and assembled into clonotypes. Clonotypes were classified as expanded or contracted when called significant by both edgeR and NoisET, with noise models trained on biological replicates. edgeR calls used a false discovery rate-adjusted p below 0.01 and a log2 fold-change threshold of 1. As an exploratory analysis of dynamics, PCA with hierarchical clustering was applied to max-normalized trajectories of the 1000 most abundant clonotypes. Separately sequenced CD4+ and CD8+ repertoires were used to assign the CD4 or CD8 phenotype of responding clones. The raw public data were reprocessed by TCRdb itself: fastp quality trimming at Q25, MiXCR clonotype calling, in-frame beta chains only. Under each unique CDR3 protein, matching rows form one entry showing the most common genes and DNA. Clone size and V and J calls follow TCRdb, not the original study. For this sample the table gives 550,000 to 700,000 distinct CDR3 sequences, of which roughly 18% were detected only once. The ten biggest clones cover about 11% of the sample.

PBMCs were isolated by Ficoll-Paque density gradient centrifugation. The chain couples TRBV12-3 or TRBV12-4 to TRBJ2-5, with 8 bases aligning to TRBD1. Sample: PBMCs or a T cell subset sorted from them (not recorded which). This sequence was found in an adult woman who had mild COVID-19 (a few samples of this study predate the infection). The sample titles of this study are shuffled in the database, so cell type and time point are left out; the donor was told from shared clones. The nucleotide sequence is TGTGCCAGCAGTAACAGGGGGGACGGAGAGACCCAGTACTTC. It codes for CASSNRGDGETQYF.